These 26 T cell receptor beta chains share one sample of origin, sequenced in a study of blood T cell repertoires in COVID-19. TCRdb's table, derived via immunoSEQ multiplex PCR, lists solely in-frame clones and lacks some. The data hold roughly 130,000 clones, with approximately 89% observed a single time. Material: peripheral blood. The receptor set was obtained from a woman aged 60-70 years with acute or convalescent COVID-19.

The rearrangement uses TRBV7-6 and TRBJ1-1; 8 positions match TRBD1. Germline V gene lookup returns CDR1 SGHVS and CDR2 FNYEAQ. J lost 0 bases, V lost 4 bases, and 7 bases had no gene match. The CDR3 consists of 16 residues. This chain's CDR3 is CASSSMTGVVNTEAFF. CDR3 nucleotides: TGTGCCAGCAGCTCAATGACAGGGGTTGTGAACACTGAAGCTTTCTTT. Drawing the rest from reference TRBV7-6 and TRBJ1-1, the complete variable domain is GAGVSQSPRYKVTKRGQDVALRCDPISGHVSLYWYRQALGQGPEFLTYFNYEAQQDKSGLPNDRFSAERPEGSISTLTIQRTEQRDSAMYRCASSSMTGVVNTEAFFGQGTRLTVV.

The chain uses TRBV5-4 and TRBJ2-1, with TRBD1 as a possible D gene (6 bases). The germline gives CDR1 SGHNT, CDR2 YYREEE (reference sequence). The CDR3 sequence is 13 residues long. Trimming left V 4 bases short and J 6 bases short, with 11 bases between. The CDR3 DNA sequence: TGTGCCAGCAGCCTGACAGGAGCCAATGAGCAGTTCTTC. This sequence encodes CASSLTGANEQFF.

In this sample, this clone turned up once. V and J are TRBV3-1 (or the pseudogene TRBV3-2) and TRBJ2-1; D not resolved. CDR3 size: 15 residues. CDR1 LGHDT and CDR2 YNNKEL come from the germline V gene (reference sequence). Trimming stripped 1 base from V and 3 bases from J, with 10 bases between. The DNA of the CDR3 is TGTGCCAGCAGCCAAGGCCGAGGTTTCTACAATGAGCAGTTCTTC. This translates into CASSQGRGFYNEQFF.

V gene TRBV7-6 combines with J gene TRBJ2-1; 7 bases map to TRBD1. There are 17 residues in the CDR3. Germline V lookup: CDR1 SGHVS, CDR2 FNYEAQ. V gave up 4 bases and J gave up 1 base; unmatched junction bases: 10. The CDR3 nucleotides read TGTGCCAGCAGCTCCTCCTCCCGGACAGGATCCTACAATGAGCAGTTCTTC. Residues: CASSSSSRTGSYNEQFF.

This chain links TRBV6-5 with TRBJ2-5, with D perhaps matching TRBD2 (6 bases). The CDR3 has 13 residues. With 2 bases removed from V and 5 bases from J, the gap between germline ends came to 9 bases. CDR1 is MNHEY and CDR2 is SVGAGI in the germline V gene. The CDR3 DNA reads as TGTGCCAGCAGTTACCTCGGGAGTGAGACCCAGTACTTC. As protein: CASSYLGSETQYF.

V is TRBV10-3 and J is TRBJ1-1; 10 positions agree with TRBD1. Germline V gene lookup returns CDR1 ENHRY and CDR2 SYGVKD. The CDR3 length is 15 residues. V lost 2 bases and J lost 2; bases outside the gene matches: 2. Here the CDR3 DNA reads TGTGCCATCAGTGAGAGGGACAGGGGCAACACTGAAGCTTTCTTT. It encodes CAISERDRGNTEAFF.

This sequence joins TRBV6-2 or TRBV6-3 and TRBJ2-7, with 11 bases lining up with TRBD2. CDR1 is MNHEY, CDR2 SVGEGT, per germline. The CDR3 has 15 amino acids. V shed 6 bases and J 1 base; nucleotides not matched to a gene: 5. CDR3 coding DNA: TGTGCCAGCAGGCCTGGACTAGCGGGTTCCTACGAGCAGTACGTC. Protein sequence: CASRPGLAGSYEQYV.

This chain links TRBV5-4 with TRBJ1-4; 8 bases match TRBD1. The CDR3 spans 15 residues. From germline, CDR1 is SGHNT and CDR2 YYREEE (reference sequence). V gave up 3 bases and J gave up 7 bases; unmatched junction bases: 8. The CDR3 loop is CASSSTGGQGEKLFF. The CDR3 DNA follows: TGTGCCAGCAGCTCTACAGGGGGTCAGGGTGAAAAACTGTTTTTT.

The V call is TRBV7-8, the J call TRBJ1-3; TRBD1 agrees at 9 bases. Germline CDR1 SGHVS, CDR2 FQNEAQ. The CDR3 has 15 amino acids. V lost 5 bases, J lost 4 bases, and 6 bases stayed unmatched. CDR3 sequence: CASSPPGTGGNTIYF. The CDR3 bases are TGTGCCAGCAGCCCCCCCGGGACAGGGGGAAACACCATATATTTT.

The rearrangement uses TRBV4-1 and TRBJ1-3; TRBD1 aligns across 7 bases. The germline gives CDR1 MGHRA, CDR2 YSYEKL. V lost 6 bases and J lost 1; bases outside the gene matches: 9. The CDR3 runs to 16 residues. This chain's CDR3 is CASRPVHRGSGNTIYF. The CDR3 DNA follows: TGCGCCAGCAGGCCGGTGCACAGGGGATCTGGAAACACCATATATTTT.

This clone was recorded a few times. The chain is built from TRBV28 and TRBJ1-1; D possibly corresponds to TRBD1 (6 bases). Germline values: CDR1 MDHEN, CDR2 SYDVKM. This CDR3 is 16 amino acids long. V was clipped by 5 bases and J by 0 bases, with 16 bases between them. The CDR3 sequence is CASSLPEGVVNTEAFF. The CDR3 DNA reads TGTGCCAGCAGTCTTCCCGAGGGGGTTGTGAACACTGAAGCTTTCTTT. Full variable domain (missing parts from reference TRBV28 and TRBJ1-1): DVKVTQSSRYLVKRTGEKVFLECVQDMDHENMFWYRQDPGLGLRLIYFSYDVKMKEKGDIPEGYSVSREKKERFSLILESASTNQTSMYLCASSLPEGVVNTEAFFGQGTRLTVV.

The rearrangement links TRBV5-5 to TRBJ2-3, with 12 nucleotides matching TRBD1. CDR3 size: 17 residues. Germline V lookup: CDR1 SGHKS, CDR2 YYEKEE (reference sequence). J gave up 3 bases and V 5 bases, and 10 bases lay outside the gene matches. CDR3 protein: CASRGTGGPHATDTQYF. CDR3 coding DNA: TGTGCCAGCAGGGGGACAGGGGGCCCTCATGCAACAGATACGCAGTATTTT.

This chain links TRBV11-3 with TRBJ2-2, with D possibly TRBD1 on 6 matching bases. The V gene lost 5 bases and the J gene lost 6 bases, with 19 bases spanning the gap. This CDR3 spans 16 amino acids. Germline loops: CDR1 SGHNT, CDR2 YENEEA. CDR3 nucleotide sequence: TGTGCCAGCAGCAAGGGGGTTGGGACGACACCCGGGGAGCTGTTTTTT. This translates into CASSKGVGTTPGELFF.

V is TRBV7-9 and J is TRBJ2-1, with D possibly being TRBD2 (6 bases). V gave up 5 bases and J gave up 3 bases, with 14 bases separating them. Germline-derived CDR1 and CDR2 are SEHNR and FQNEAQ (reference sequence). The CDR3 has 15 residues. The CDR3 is CASSPQTSDYNEQFF. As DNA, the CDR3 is TGTGCCAGCAGCCCTCAGACTAGTGACTACAATGAGCAGTTCTTC. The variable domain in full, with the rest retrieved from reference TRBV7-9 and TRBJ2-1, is DTGVSQNPRHKITKRGQNVTFRCDPISEHNRLYWYRQTLGQGPEFLTYFQNEAQLEKSRLLSDRFSAERPKGSFSTLEIQRTEQGDSAMYLCASSPQTSDYNEQFFGPGTRLTVL.

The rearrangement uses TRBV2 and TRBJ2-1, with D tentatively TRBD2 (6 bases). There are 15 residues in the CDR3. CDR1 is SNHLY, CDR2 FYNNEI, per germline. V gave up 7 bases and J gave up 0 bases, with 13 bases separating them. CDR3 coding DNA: TGTGCCAGCATTTGGGACTCGAGCTCCTACAATGAGCAGTTCTTC. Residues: CASIWDSSSYNEQFF.

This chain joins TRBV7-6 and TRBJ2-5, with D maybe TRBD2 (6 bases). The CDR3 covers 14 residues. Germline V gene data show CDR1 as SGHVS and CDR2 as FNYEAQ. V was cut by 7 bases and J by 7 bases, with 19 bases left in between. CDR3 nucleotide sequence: TGTGCCAGCACCCTAGGATACTCAGCGGGGACCCAGTACTTC. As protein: CASTLGYSAGTQYF.

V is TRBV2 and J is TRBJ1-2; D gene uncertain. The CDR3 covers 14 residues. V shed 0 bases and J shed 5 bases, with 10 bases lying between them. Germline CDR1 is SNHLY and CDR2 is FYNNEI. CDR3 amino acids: CASSEASGPYGYTF. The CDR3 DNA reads TGTGCCAGCAGTGAAGCGAGTGGGCCGTATGGCTACACCTTC.

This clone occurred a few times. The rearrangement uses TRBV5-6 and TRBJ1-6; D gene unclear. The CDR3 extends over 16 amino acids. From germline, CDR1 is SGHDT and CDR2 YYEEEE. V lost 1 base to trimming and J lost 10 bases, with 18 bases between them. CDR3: CASSLSRTRIGSPLHF. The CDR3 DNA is TGTGCCAGCAGCTTGTCTCGAACCAGGATCGGCTCACCCCTCCACTTT.

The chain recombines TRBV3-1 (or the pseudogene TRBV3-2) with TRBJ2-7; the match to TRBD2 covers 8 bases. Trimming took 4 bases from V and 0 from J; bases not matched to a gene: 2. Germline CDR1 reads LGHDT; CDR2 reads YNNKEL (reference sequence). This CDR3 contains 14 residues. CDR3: CASSLAGTSYEQYF. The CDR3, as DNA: TGTGCCAGCAGCCTAGCGGGAACCTCCTACGAGCAGTACTTC.

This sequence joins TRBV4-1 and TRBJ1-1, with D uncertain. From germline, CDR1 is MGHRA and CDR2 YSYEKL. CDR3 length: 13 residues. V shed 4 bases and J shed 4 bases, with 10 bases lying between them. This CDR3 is CASSRQRGTEAFF. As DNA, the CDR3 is TGCGCCAGCAGCCGCCAACGGGGCACTGAAGCTTTCTTT.

CDR3 loop: CASRHGRGGEKLFF. In nucleotides, the CDR3 is TGTGCCAGCAGACACGGACGGGGGGGCGAAAAACTGTTTTTT. The chain has TRBV3-1 (or the pseudogene TRBV3-2) and TRBJ1-4; possible D gene TRBD1, 6 bases. V lost 6 bases to trimming and J lost 8 bases, with 16 bases between them. The V gene's germline CDR1 is LGHDT and CDR2 YNNKEL (reference sequence). This CDR3 has 14 residues.

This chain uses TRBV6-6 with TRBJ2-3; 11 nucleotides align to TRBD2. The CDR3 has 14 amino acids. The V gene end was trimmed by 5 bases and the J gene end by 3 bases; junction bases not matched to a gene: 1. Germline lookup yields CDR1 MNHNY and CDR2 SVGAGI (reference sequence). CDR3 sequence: CASSTSGRTDTQYF. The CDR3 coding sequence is TGTGCCAGCAGTACTAGCGGGAGAACAGATACGCAGTATTTT.

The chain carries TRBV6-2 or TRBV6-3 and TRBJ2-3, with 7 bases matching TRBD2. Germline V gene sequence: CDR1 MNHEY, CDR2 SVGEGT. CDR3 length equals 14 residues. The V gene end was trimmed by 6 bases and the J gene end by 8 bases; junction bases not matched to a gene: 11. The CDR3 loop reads CASSPGTIRGTQYF. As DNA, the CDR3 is TGTGCCAGCAGCCCCGGGACTATACGGGGTACGCAGTATTTT.

CDR3 nucleotide sequence: TGTGCCAGCAGCCAAGACCCCCAGGGTGAGCAGTTCTTC. It codes for CASSQDPQGEQFF. The chain uses TRBV3-1 (or the pseudogene TRBV3-2) and TRBJ2-1, with D perhaps matching TRBD1 (5 bases). Germline values: CDR1 LGHDT, CDR2 YNNKEL (reference sequence). V shed 0 bases and J shed 9 bases, with 9 bases lying between them. The CDR3 runs 13 residues.

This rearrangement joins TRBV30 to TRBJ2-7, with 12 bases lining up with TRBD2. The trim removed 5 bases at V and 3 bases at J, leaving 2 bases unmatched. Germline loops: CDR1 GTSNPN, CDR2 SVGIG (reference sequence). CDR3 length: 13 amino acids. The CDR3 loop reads CAWGLAGSYEQYF. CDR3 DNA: TGTGCCTGGGGACTAGCGGGAAGCTACGAGCAGTACTTC. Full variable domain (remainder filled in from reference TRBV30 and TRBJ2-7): SQTIHQWPATLVQPVGSPLSLECTVEGTSNPNLYWYRQAAGRGLQLLFYSVGIGQISSEVPQNLSASRPQDRQFILSSKKLLLSDSGFYLCAWGLAGSYEQYFGPGTRLTVT.

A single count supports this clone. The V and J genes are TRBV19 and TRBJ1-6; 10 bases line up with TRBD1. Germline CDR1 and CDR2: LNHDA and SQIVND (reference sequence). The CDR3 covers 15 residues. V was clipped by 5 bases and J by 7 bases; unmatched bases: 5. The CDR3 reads CASSPRQGANSPLHF. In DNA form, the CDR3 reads TGTGCCAGTAGTCCCCGACAGGGGGCAAATTCACCCCTCCACTTT.